These 10 T cell receptor beta chains were sequenced from one sample in a study of T cell responses to AZD1222 COVID-19 vaccine. Repertoires were generated with immunoSEQ multiplex PCR, while TCRdb's copy carries only in-frame clones and drops some. The sample lists 80,000 or so clones, 80% to 90% occurring once. Sequencing was performed on peripheral blood, taken 28 days after the second AZD1222 dose. These TCRs come from an adult who received the AZD1222 COVID-19 vaccine.

V is TRBV7-6 and J is TRBJ1-1; D is unresolved. This CDR3 has 16 amino acids. Germline CDR1 reads SGHVS; CDR2 reads FNYEAQ. Trimming took 5 bases from V and 0 from J, leaving 16 bases between them. The CDR3 bases are TGTGCCAGCAGCCGGGCGCCGGGTCGGATGAACACTGAAGCTTTCTTT. Translating it yields CASSRAPGRMNTEAFF. The full variable domain, its missing parts supplied by reference TRBV7-6 and TRBJ1-1, is GAGVSQSPRYKVTKRGQDVALRCDPISGHVSLYWYRQALGQGPEFLTYFNYEAQQDKSGLPNDRFSAERPEGSISTLTIQRTEQRDSAMYRCASSRAPGRMNTEAFFGQGTRLTVV.

This chain joins TRBV2 and TRBJ2-7; tentative D call: TRBD1 (6 bases). V shed 10 bases and J shed 1 base, with 11 bases lying between them. The CDR3 length is 12 residues. Germline assignment: CDR1 SNHLY and CDR2 FYNNEI. CDR3 residues: CATGQASYEQYF. The CDR3, as DNA: TGTGCCACGGGACAAGCATCCTACGAGCAGTACTTC.

The chain recombines TRBV5-6 with TRBJ2-7, with 9 bases aligning to TRBD1. The CDR3 runs 13 residues. V shed 2 bases and J 4 bases; nucleotides not matched to a gene: 1. CDR1 and CDR2 (germline): SGHDT, YYEEEE. Here the CDR3 DNA reads TGTGCCAGCAGCTTTGGGACAGGGTACGAGCAGTACTTC. It is translated as CASSFGTGYEQYF.

The chain joins TRBV5-4 to TRBJ1-6; D is perhaps TRBD1 (6 bases). The germline CDR1 and CDR2 sequences are SGHNT and YYREEE (reference sequence). This CDR3 spans 15 amino acids. V was shortened by 3 bases and J by 7 bases, with 14 bases between the two germline ends. CDR3 sequence (DNA): TGTGCCAGCAGCTCGAGGACAGAAGGAAATTCACCCCTCCACTTT. Translating gives CASSSRTEGNSPLHF.

The chain uses TRBV7-8 and TRBJ2-1; 8 nucleotides match TRBD2. This CDR3 contains 18 residues. The V and J ends lost 0 bases and 0 bases, in that order; junction bases with no gene match: 7. Germline-derived CDR1 and CDR2 are SGHVS and FQNEAQ. The CDR3 DNA is TGTGCCAGCAGCTTAGCTAGCGGGGCGACCTTCTCCTACAATGAGCAGTTCTTC. Residues: CASSLASGATFSYNEQFF.

This clone was recorded once. V and J are TRBV2 and TRBJ1-2; 9 bases map to TRBD1. Germline V lookup: CDR1 SNHLY, CDR2 FYNNEI. This CDR3 spans 15 amino acids. J gave up 3 bases and V 4 bases, and 6 bases lay outside the gene matches. This chain's CDR3 is CASSGPGTGHYGYTF. The CDR3, as DNA: TGTGCCAGCAGTGGCCCTGGGACAGGGCACTATGGCTACACCTTC.

The genes are TRBV28 and TRBJ1-4, with D perhaps TRBD1 (5 bases). The germline CDR1 and CDR2 sequences are MDHEN and SYDVKM. V shed 3 bases and J shed 8 bases, with 16 bases lying between them. This CDR3 spans 15 amino acids. CDR3 DNA: TGTGCCAGCAGTTTTTCCGGGACTCCTACCGAAAAACTGTTTTTT. The encoded protein is CASSFSGTPTEKLFF.

This clone was recorded at least ten times. The chain joins TRBV6-4 to TRBJ2-2; 10 bases fit TRBD2. The CDR3 consists of 15 residues. Germline CDR1 and CDR2: MRHNA and SNTAGT. The J segment lost 4 bases and the V segment lost 3 bases, leaving 2 bases of the junction unmatched. The chain's CDR3 is CASSESGGATGELFF. CDR3 nucleotides: TGTGCCAGCAGTGAAAGCGGGGGGGCCACCGGGGAGCTGTTTTTT.

The chain links TRBV2 to TRBJ1-5, with D perhaps TRBD1 (5 bases). V was pared by 5 bases and J by 4 bases, with 15 bases between. This CDR3 spans 15 amino acids. Germline loops: CDR1 SNHLY, CDR2 FYNNEI. The CDR3: CASSQVRVGNQPQHF. In DNA, the CDR3 is TGTGCCAGCAGTCAGGTCAGGGTTGGGAATCAGCCCCAGCATTTT.

V and J are TRBV3-1 (or the pseudogene TRBV3-2) and TRBJ1-5; D perhaps matches TRBD1 (6 bases). The CDR3 extends over 15 amino acids. Germline V gene data show CDR1 as LGHDT and CDR2 as YNNKEL (reference sequence). Trimming left V 4 bases short and J 2 bases short, with 12 bases between. CDR3 coding DNA: TGTGCCAGCAGCCTAGGACAGATCGGCAATCAGCCCCAGCATTTT. As protein: CASSLGQIGNQPQHF.